This T cell receptor beta chain was profiled in a study of OX40 agonist ivuxolimab in advanced cancers. At the level of the study: Prior anti-PD-1, anti-PD-L1 or anti-CTLA-4 therapy did not bar entry, and roughly 40% had some. Points from the study as a whole: On average, a greater number of expanded clones characterised CD8+ T cells relative to CD4+.

The repertoire was sequenced with immunoSEQ multiplex PCR; TCRdb's copy has only in-frame clones and lacks some. In the table there are 70,000 to 80,000 clones, 85% to 90% of which are singletons. A word on this clone: Antigen: not known.

The CDR3 runs 14 residues. With 4 bases removed from V and 2 bases from J, the gap between germline ends came to 12 bases. The germline V gene has CDR1 SGHNT and CDR2 YYREEE (reference sequence). The receptor was isolated from an adult with an advanced solid tumor such as melanoma, head and neck, liver or kidney cancer. Source: CD4+ or CD8+ T cells sorted from blood, taken in a trial of the OX40 agonist ivuxolimab. This chain uses TRBV5-4 with TRBJ1-2, with D hard to call. For the CDR3, the DNA is TGTGCCAGCAGCCTGACGGGCGGCAACTATGGCTACACCTTC. Its protein product is CASSLTGGNYGYTF.